This T cell receptor beta chain came from a study of T cell repertoires in cytomegalovirus infection. On the study more broadly: Recently identified HLA-C-restricted CMV epitopes were used, and well-studied HLA-B-restricted CMV epitopes were used as well. An indication of both CMV infection and matching HLA type came from public TCR beta signatures.

Concerning this clonotype: Its antigen is as yet unknown.

Notes on the study in general: Using cumulative public TCR beta family frequency, the authors identified those who carried CMV together with the relevant HLA.

TCRdb analysed the reads with MiXCR anew, one entry per CDR3 protein. Counted here are 900,000 to 950,000 distinct CDR3 sequences, around 29% occurring once; the ten biggest clones make up about 14%. The ends were cut back, 1 base at V and 4 bases at J, with 13 bases in the middle. CDR3 length equals 15 residues. Germline CDR1 SGHTA, CDR2 FQGNSA. This clonotype was obtained from a human donor in good health (CMV status not recorded). Some clones in this sample may be carry-over from other donors' samples. The chain links TRBV7-2 to TRBJ1-1, with D possibly matching TRBD1 (6 bases). The sample was cultured CD8+ T cells from PBMCs, taken from culture after CMV antigen stimulation. The CDR3 DNA reads TGTGCCAGCAGCTTAGTGCAGGGGTCAGCCACTGAAGCTTTCTTT. Amino acids: CASSLVQGSATEAFF.